These T cell receptor beta chains were read from a single sample in a study of blood T cell repertoires in COVID-19. Method: immunoSEQ multiplex PCR; TCRdb's copy keeps in-frame clones and lacks some. The repertoire consists of more than 9,500 clones, with about 85% occurring once and the leading ten covering around 5.6%. Sequencing was carried out using peripheral blood. All receptors derive from a human donor in a cohort sampled during active COVID-19. Each CDR3 is given with its conserved first and last residue. D genes are given only for firm matches. Not every row has a clone size; where given, it reads once, few, many or a size class.

cdr3_length	d_call	clone_size	v_call	j_call	cdr3_nt	cdr3_aa
13	-	-	TRBV3-1/TRBV3-2	TRBJ2-5	TGTGCCAGCAGCCAGAATAGAGGGGAGACCCAGTACTTC	CASSQNRGETQYF
15	TRBD2	-	TRBV28	TRBJ2-7	TGTGCCAGCAGTTTCCCTAGCGGGGGGACCTACGAGCAGTACTTC	CASSFPSGGTYEQYF
17	TRBD2	-	TRBV5-1	TRBJ2-5	TGCGCCAGCAGCCGGGGACTAGCGGGGACGGGAAGGGAGACCCAGTACTTC	CASSRGLAGTGRETQYF
14	-	-	TRBV6-5	TRBJ1-2	TGTGCCAGCAGTTATTCCCAGGGCTTCTATGGCTACACCTTC	CASSYSQGFYGYTF
16	TRBD1	-	TRBV7-9	TRBJ2-7	TGTGCCAGCAGCTTAGCCTGGGACAGGGTTTATGGCGAGCAGTACTTC	CASSLAWDRVYGEQYF
15	TRBD2	-	TRBV9	TRBJ2-7	TGTGCCAGCAGCGTAGATCAAGCGGGAGCGGGGGAGCAGTACTTC	CASSVDQAGAGEQYF
15	-	-	TRBV5-1	TRBJ2-7	TGCGCCAGCAGCGAGTTGTCGGGGAGCTCCTACGAGCAGTACTTC	CASSELSGSSYEQYF
14	-	-	TRBV29-1	TRBJ2-3	TGCAGCGTGGAAACAGGGACCGGCACAGATACGCAGTATTTT	CSVETGTGTDTQYF
16	-	-	TRBV27	TRBJ2-7	TGTGCCAGCAGTTTGGGTCCCCCGGACAACTCCTACGAGCAGTACTTC	CASSLGPPDNSYEQYF
11	TRBD1	-	TRBV29-1	TRBJ1-4	TGCAGCGTTGAAGTTCCAGGGGGCCTGTTTTTT	CSVEVPGGLFF
13	TRBD2	-	TRBV7-9	TRBJ2-7	TGTGCCAGCAGCGCTAGCGGGACCTACGAGCAGTACTTC	CASSASGTYEQYF
12	-	-	TRBV2	TRBJ2-1	TGTGCCAGCAGTGGACTATATCTTGAGCAGTTCTTC	CASSGLYLEQFF
15	TRBD1	-	TRBV7-9	TRBJ1-4	TGTGCCAGCAGGGGGACAGGGCTTAAAAATGAAAAACTGTTTTTT	CASRGTGLKNEKLFF
15	-	-	TRBV2	TRBJ1-1	TGTGCCAGCAGTGGTAGGGGCAGCGTGAACACTGAAGCTTTCTTT	CASSGRGSVNTEAFF
12	-	-	TRBV3-1/TRBV3-2	TRBJ2-7	TGTGCCAGCAGCCATAGTAACTACGAGCAGTACTTC	CASSHSNYEQYF
16	TRBD1	-	TRBV4-2	TRBJ2-1	TGTGCCAGCAGCCAAGGGGGGGGACAGGGGACGAATGAGCAGTTCTTC	CASSQGGGQGTNEQFF
19	-	-	TRBV5-5	TRBJ1-1	TGTGCCAGCAGCGCCCTTTATGTGCTTCTGGGTGGGCGGAACACTGAAGCTTTCTTT	CASSALYVLLGGRNTEAFF
14	TRBD1	-	TRBV5-4	TRBJ1-5	TGTGCCAGCAGCCCGGACAGGAAGATAGCGCCCCAGCATTTT	CASSPDRKIAPQHF
14	-	-	TRBV11-3	TRBJ2-3	TGTGCCAGCAGCTTAGTTAGCGGCACAGATACGCAGTATTTT	CASSLVSGTDTQYF
13	-	-	TRBV24-1	TRBJ2-5	TGTGCCACCAGTGATACTAATCAAGAGACCCAGTACTTC	CATSDTNQETQYF
14	-	-	TRBV19	TRBJ2-1	TGTGCCAGTATGGGGGCTAGTTACCCCAATGAGCAGTTCTTC	CASMGASYPNEQFF
12	-	-	TRBV5-1	TRBJ2-3	TGCGCCAGCAGCTTGGTCCGAGATACGCAGTATTTT	CASSLVRDTQYF
14	-	-	TRBV7-9	TRBJ2-1	TGTGCCAGCAGCTTCCGACAATCCTACAATGAGCAGTTCTTC	CASSFRQSYNEQFF
17	-	-	TRBV5-6	TRBJ2-6	TGTGCCAGCAGCTGGACAGCTATGAGCTCTGGGGCCAACGTCCTGACTTTC	CASSWTAMSSGANVLTF
15	TRBD1	-	TRBV27	TRBJ1-4	TGTGCCAGCAGTTTATCGAGACAGGGTGGGGAAAAACTGTTTTTT	CASSLSRQGGEKLFF
15	TRBD1	-	TRBV2	TRBJ1-2	TGTGCCAGCAAAGCCGGGACAGGGGGAGAAGGTGGCTACACCTTC	CASKAGTGGEGGYTF
18	TRBD2	-	TRBV19	TRBJ2-7	TGTGCCAGTAGTATAGGTCCGGACCCGGGACTAGCGGGAGGCGAGCAGTACTTC	CASSIGPDPGLAGGEQYF
13	-	few	TRBV11-2	TRBJ1-1	TGTGCCAGCAGCTTAAACGGGGAAACTGAAGCTTTCTTT	CASSLNGETEAFF
15	TRBD1	-	TRBV5-5	TRBJ1-2	TGTGCCAGCAGCCCCGGCTGGGGACAGGCGATCGGCTACACCTTC	CASSPGWGQAIGYTF
15	TRBD2	-	TRBV7-2	TRBJ2-7	TGTGCCAGCAGCTTTTTGTCTAGCGGGGAAAACGAGCAGTACTTC	CASSFLSSGENEQYF
11	-	few	TRBV5-4	TRBJ2-1	TGTGCCAGCAGCTTTAGCAATGAGCAGTTCTTC	CASSFSNEQFF
13	-	-	TRBV9	TRBJ2-7	TGTGCCAGCAGCGTAGCTGGCGGGAACGAGCAGTACTTC	CASSVAGGNEQYF
17	TRBD2	-	TRBV7-2	TRBJ2-1	TGTGCCAGCAGCTTAGTGAGCGGGGGGGCGCGGTACAATGAGCAGTTCTTC	CASSLVSGGARYNEQFF